This T cell receptor (beta chain) is drawn from a study of blood T cell repertoires in COVID-19. As for the study in general: PBMCs, B-cell-depleted T cells, or T cells provided the cDNA or gDNA that made up the material.

On this clone itself: Within the sample, other DNA sequences also encode this same CDR3.

The CDR3 consists of 13 residues. V was clipped by 4 bases and J by 7 bases; unmatched bases: 3. Germline values: CDR1 SGHRS, CDR2 YFSETQ. Repertoires were generated with immunoSEQ multiplex PCR, while TCRdb's copy carries only in-frame clones and drops some. The profile covers 150,000 to 200,000 clones, with about 80% appearing a single time and about 7% taken by the ten largest. Sample: peripheral blood. The receptor was derived from a man aged 70-80 years with active or convalescent COVID-19. The gene calls are TRBV5-1 and TRBJ1-2; 11 bases map to TRBD1. The CDR3 sequence: CASSVGQGGGYTF. The CDR3 bases are TGCGCCAGCAGCGTGGGACAGGGGGGTGGCTACACCTTC.